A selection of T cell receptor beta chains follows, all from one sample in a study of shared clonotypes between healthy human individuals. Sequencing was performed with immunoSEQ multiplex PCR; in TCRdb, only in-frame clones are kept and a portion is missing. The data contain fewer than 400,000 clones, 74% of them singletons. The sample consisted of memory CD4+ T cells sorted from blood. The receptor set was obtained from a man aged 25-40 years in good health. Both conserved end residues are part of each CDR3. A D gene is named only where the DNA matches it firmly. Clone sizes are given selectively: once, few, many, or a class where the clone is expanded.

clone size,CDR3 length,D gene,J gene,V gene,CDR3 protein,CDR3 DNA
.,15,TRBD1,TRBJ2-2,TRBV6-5,CASNPIQGAGGELFF,TGTGCCAGCAACCCCATACAGGGGGCGGGCGGGGAGCTGTTTTTT
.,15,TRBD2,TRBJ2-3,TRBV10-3,CAIAPGGSFTDTQYF,TGTGCCATCGCTCCGGGGGGGTCTTTCACAGATACGCAGTATTTT
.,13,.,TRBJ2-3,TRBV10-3,CAIMASKSDTQYF,TGTGCCATCATGGCTAGCAAGTCAGATACGCAGTATTTT
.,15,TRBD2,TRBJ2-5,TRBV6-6,CASSRGLAGAETQYF,TGTGCCAGCAGTCGCGGACTAGCGGGAGCAGAGACCCAGTACTTC
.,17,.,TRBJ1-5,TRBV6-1,CASSERLLIRGNQPQHF,TGTGCCAGCAGTGAACGATTATTAATTCGGGGGAATCAGCCCCAGCATTTT
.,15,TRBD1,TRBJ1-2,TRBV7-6,CASSLGDRGNYGYTF,TGTGCCAGCAGCTTAGGGGACAGGGGAAACTATGGCTACACCTTC
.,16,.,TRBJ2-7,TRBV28,CASSLDLTARTYEQYF,TGTGCCAGCAGTTTAGATCTGACAGCTAGAACCTACGAGCAGTACTTC
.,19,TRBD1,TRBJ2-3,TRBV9,CASSVATGVERFGTDTQYF,TGTGCCAGCAGCGTAGCTACAGGGGTTGAAAGATTCGGCACAGATACGCAGTATTTT
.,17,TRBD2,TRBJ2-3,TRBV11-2,CASSLGVAGGSGDTQYF,TGTGCCAGCAGCTTAGGGGTAGCGGGAGGATCGGGAGATACGCAGTATTTT
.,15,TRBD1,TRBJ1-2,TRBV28,CASSKGTAINYGYTF,TGTGCCAGCAGTAAGGGGACAGCAATCAACTATGGCTACACCTTC
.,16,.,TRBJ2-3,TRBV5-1,CASSTFTGAYTDTQYF,TGCGCCAGCAGCACCTTTACCGGTGCCTACACAGATACGCAGTATTTT
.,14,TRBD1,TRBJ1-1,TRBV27,CASSDRGFVAEAFF,TGTGCCAGCTCGGACAGGGGTTTTGTAGCTGAAGCTTTCTTT
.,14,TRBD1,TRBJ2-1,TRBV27,CARESGTGDNEQFF,TGTGCCAGAGAGTCCGGGACAGGGGACAATGAGCAGTTCTTC
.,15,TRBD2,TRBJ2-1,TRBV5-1,CASSLAGGGINEQFF,TGCGCCAGCAGCCTAGCGGGAGGTGGTATCAATGAGCAGTTCTTC
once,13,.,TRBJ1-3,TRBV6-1,CASSGPSRNTIYF,TGTGCCAGCAGTGGCCCTAGCCGAAACACCATATATTTT
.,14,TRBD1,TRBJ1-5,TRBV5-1,CASSLTGDSQPQHF,TGCGCCAGCAGCTTGACAGGGGACTCTCAGCCCCAGCATTTT
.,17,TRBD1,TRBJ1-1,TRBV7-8,CASSLAAGTVVNTEAFF,TGTGCCAGCAGCTTAGCCGCCGGGACAGTAGTCAACACTGAAGCTTTCTTT
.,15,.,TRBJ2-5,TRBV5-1,CASSLLGAVRETQYF,TGCGCCAGCAGCTTGTTGGGTGCAGTCCGGGAGACCCAGTACTTC
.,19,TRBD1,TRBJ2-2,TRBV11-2,CASSLGSWDRGSRTGELFF,TGTGCCAGCAGCTTGGGGAGTTGGGACAGGGGTAGTAGGACCGGGGAGCTGTTTTTT
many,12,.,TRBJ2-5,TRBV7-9,CAVHQGQETQYF,TGTGCTGTCCATCAGGGCCAAGAGACCCAGTACTTC
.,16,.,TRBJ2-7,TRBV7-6,CASSSTGTEPTYEQYF,TGTGCCAGCAGCTCTACCGGGACTGAGCCTACCTACGAGCAGTACTTC
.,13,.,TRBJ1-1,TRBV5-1,CASRPGPPDEAFF,TGCGCCAGCAGACCGGGCCCCCCCGATGAAGCTTTCTTT
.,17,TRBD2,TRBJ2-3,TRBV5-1,CASSLGLAGGTTDTQYF,TGCGCCAGCAGCTTAGGACTAGCGGGAGGGACCACAGATACGCAGTATTTT
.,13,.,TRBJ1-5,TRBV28,CASRRGVNQPQHF,TGTGCCAGCAGGCGCGGTGTCAATCAGCCCCAGCATTTT